This TCR beta chain was sequenced during a study of beta chain features in type 1 diabetes. The study, taken as a whole, reports: For Type 1 diabetes patients, all four CD4+ subsets carried TCRB CDR3s that were moderately but significantly shorter. Any HLA-type effect on TCRB rearrangement remained unresolved here. In cDNA sequencing, cells with high TCR expression could be over-represented.

With respect to this clone: The antigen is undetermined.

Naive, central memory, regulatory and stem cell-like memory cells within the CD4+ compartment were sorted using CD45RO/CCR7/CD25/CD127/CD95/CD27. Reverse transcription of all isolated RNA meant that expressed TCRB transcripts were sequenced. Mean read depth for naive, central memory and regulatory T cell samples was some 3.8 million reads. Clones were read by immunoSEQ multiplex PCR, and TCRdb kept only the in-frame ones, dropping some. Of around 150,000 clones in the sample, around 9.7% were seen once. Sequencing used central memory CD4+ T cells from blood. This clonotype originated in a woman under 40 with type 1 diabetes.

CDR3 sequence: CASSAGLKETQYF. The CDR3 nucleotides are TGTGCCAGCAGCGCAGGGCTAAAAGAGACCCAGTACTTC. The chain joins TRBV28 to TRBJ2-5; D possibly corresponds to TRBD1 (5 bases). V gave up 6 bases and J gave up 3 bases, with 11 bases separating them. The germline gives CDR1 MDHEN, CDR2 SYDVKM. This CDR3 contains 13 residues.